This T cell receptor beta chain was identified in a study of shared clonotypes between healthy human individuals. CDR3 size: 14 residues. Losses at the gene ends were 3 bases for V and 7 bases for J; bases not matched to a gene: 8. Germline V gives CDR1 SGHTA, CDR2 FQGNSA. A remark on this clone: What it recognizes is unknown.

Study-level results: Few donors restricted represented genetic and exposure-history diversity.

The authors' processing: There were no quality scores in the junction-only immunoSEQ sequences, so filtering differed. Data came from immunoSEQ multiplex PCR; TCRdb stores just in-frame clones and leaves some out. The V and J calls and the clone size are those of that table, but D and trimming were determined from the DNA. The sample yields under 1,100,000 clones, approximately 80% seen once. The V gene is TRBV7-2, the J gene TRBJ1-1; TRBD1 aligns across 7 bases. Sequenced input: memory CD4+ T cells from PBMCs. Subset defined: CD45RA-negative fraction. The receptor was derived from a man aged 18 to 30 in good health. Some clones in this sample may be carry-over from other donors' samples. The CDR3 reads CASSLGGRQGEAFF. The CDR3 DNA reads as TGTGCCAGCAGCTTGGGGGGACGACAGGGTGAAGCTTTCTTT.